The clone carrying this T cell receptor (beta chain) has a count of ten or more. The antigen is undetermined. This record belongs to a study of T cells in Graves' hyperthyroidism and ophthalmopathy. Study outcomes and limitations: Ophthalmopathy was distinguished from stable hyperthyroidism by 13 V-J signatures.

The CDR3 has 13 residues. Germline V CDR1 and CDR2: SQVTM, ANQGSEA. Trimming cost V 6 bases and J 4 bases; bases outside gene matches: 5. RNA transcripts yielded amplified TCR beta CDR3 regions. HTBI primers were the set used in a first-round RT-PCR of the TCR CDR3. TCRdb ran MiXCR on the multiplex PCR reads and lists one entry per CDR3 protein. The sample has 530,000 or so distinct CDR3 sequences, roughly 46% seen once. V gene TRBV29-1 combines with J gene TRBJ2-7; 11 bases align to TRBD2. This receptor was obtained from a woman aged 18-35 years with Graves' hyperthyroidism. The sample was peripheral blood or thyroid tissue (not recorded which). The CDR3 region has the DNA TGCAGCGTGGGGACTAGCGGACCTTACGAGCAGTACTTC. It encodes CSVGTSGPYEQYF.